In this sample, the clone carrying this T cell receptor beta chain turned up once. As yet, its antigen is unknown. The sample originates from a study of cytomegalovirus exposure and HLA in healthy donors. Study background: The 90 to 150 validation repertoires used the same platform as the roughly 670 first-cohort repertoires (as reported by a later analysis).

The assay was immunoSEQ multiplex PCR, and TCRdb's table has in-frame clones only and misses some. The table lists about 120,000 clones, over 75% of them singletons. The CDR3 extends over 15 amino acids. Trimming stripped 2 bases from V and 0 bases from J, with 8 bases between. Germline V gives CDR1 WSHSY, CDR2 SAAADI. Overall study results and limits: Cytomegalovirus association was assigned to 170 or so TCR beta chains. A few CMV-associated chains were confirmed in vitro to be specific for CMV antigens.

Sequencing was carried out using PBMCs. The rearrangement joins TRBV10-2 to TRBJ1-3; TRBD1 is a possible D gene (6 bases). This receptor was obtained from a woman in her 30s in good health and CMV-seronegative. The CDR3 coding sequence is TGCGCCAGCAGTGAGCGGACAGACTCTGGAAACACCATATATTTT. Protein: CASSERTDSGNTIYF.